These 16 T cell receptor beta chains came from one sample sequenced in a study of neoadjuvant anti-PD-1 for oral cavity cancer (dated by TCRdb to the early 2020s). The sample's time point label, decoded: after neoadjuvant nivolumab, at surgical resection. The library came from the immunoSEQ multiplex PCR assay. Held by TCRdb, this immuneACCESS table contains in-frame sequences only and omits some clones. Under half of the omission traces to an unresolved V gene where checked; the cause of the rest is unknown. Within this sample are approximately 42,000 clones, with around 79% of them counted one time only. Of the sample, more than 4.5% is held by the ten largest clones. Sequencing was performed on PBMCs, taken after nivolumab (anti-PD-1) treatment. These receptors originate from a person aged 35-79 years with oral cavity squamous cell carcinoma.

As for this clone: Other DNA sequences in the same sample also yield this CDR3. The rearrangement links TRBV7-9 to TRBJ1-1; D is perhaps TRBD1 (5 bases). The CDR3 runs 12 residues. V shed 0 bases and J shed 7 bases, with 6 bases lying between them. Germline CDR1 and CDR2: SEHNR and FQNEAQ (reference sequence). The CDR3 DNA reads TGTGCCAGCAGCTTAGCGGGGCTTGAAGCTTTCTTT. Translating it yields CASSLAGLEAFF.

The chain is built from TRBV11-2 and TRBJ2-7; TRBD2 agrees at 10 bases. After removal of 0 bases from V and 9 bases from J, the junction contained 14 bases not matched to a gene. The CDR3 length is 17 residues. Germline V gives CDR1 SGHAT, CDR2 FQNNGV. This chain's CDR3 is CASSLDNGAGGVFGQYF. In DNA form, the CDR3 reads TGTGCCAGCAGCTTAGATAACGGAGCGGGAGGGGTTTTCGGGCAGTACTTC.

The CDR3 DNA follows: TGTGCCAGCAGCTTCCAATCAGGGTTGGCTGAGCAGTTCTTC. It translates to CASSFQSGLAEQFF. This rearrangement joins TRBV11-2 to TRBJ2-1; D possibly corresponds to TRBD1 (5 bases). The ends were cut back, 3 bases at V and 9 bases at J, with 15 bases in the middle. Looked up from germline, CDR1 is SGHAT and CDR2 is FQNNGV. The CDR3 has 14 amino acids.

The V and J genes are TRBV4-1 and TRBJ1-1; 8 nucleotides align to TRBD1. This CDR3 is built from 14 residues. In germline, CDR1 is MGHRA, CDR2 YSYEKL. V gave up 4 bases and J gave up 8 bases; unmatched junction bases: 9. The CDR3 loop reads CASSPLDRAVEAFF. As DNA, the CDR3 is TGCGCCAGCAGCCCTCTGGACAGGGCGGTAGAAGCTTTCTTT.

The table lists this clone with a count of one. CDR3 nucleotides: TGTGCCAGCAGCAAATTTGGGGGTGGTCAGCCCCAGCATTTT. This sequence encodes CASSKFGGGQPQHF. The genes are TRBV5-4 and TRBJ1-5; TRBD1 is a possible D gene (5 bases). V lost 4 bases to trimming and J lost 6 bases, with 14 bases between them. The CDR3 totals 14 residues. Germline CDR1 SGHNT, CDR2 YYREEE (reference sequence).

The chain couples TRBV11-2 to TRBJ1-1, with 7 bases lining up with TRBD1. The CDR3 loop spans 16 amino acids. CDR1 is SGHAT and CDR2 is FQNNGV in the germline V gene. V shed 5 bases and J 1 base; nucleotides not matched to a gene: 10. The CDR3 region is CASSVGTAYGNTEAFF. The CDR3, as DNA: TGTGCCAGCAGCGTCGGGACAGCCTACGGGAACACTGAAGCTTTCTTT.

This chain connects TRBV11-2 to TRBJ1-1; TRBD1 matches 7 bases. Germline trimming cut 5 bases from V and 0 bases from J; bases unmatched to any gene: 6. CDR3 length: 15 amino acids. Germline V gives CDR1 SGHAT, CDR2 FQNNGV. This chain's CDR3 is CASSTKQGMNTEAFF. The CDR3 bases are TGTGCCAGCAGCACCAAACAGGGGATGAACACTGAAGCTTTCTTT.

The chain recombines TRBV7-2 with TRBJ1-1, with D unclear. From germline, CDR1 is SGHTA and CDR2 FQGNSA. The CDR3 totals 14 residues. Deletions cut 2 bases from V and 2 bases from J, with 9 bases between. CDR3 loop: CASSLRNRNTEAFF. CDR3 DNA sequence: TGTGCCAGCAGCTTACGGAACAGAAACACTGAAGCTTTCTTT.

This clone was observed a handful of times. The rearrangement links TRBV6-1 to TRBJ1-6; unclear D gene. Looked up from germline, CDR1 is MNHNS and CDR2 is SASEGT. V was shortened by 2 bases and J by 4 bases, with 15 bases between the two germline ends. CDR3 size: 17 residues. CDR3 coding DNA: TGTGCCAGCAGTGAACTCGGTCCTCTCGGGTATAATTCACCCCTCCACTTT. It specifies CASSELGPLGYNSPLHF.

This clone was counted once. The V gene is TRBV4-1, the J gene TRBJ1-2, with D perhaps TRBD1 (5 bases). The CDR3 covers 15 residues. With 5 bases removed from V and 3 bases from J, the gap between germline ends came to 16 bases. In germline, CDR1 is MGHRA, CDR2 YSYEKL. CDR3 amino acids: CASSSMGVRDYGYTF. DNA for the CDR3: TGCGCCAGCAGCTCAATGGGGGTTCGTGACTATGGCTACACCTTC.

The CDR3 is CAISDHGDTDTQYF. DNA of the CDR3: TGTGCCATCAGTGACCACGGGGACACAGATACGCAGTATTTT. The chain employs TRBV10-3 and TRBJ2-3, with a possible D match to TRBD2 (5 bases). Germline CDR1 reads ENHRY; CDR2 reads SYGVKD. Trimming left V 3 bases short and J 2 bases short, with 9 bases between. The CDR3 extends over 14 amino acids.

This clone was counted a single time. V and J are TRBV2 and TRBJ2-5, with D perhaps matching TRBD2 (5 bases). V lost 1 base to trimming and J lost 9 bases, with 9 bases between them. This CDR3 comprises 12 residues. Germline-derived CDR1 and CDR2 are SNHLY and FYNNEI. DNA of the CDR3: TGTGCCAGCAGTGAAGGGACTCGGTCCCAGTACTTC. It specifies CASSEGTRSQYF.

The chain links TRBV5-1 to TRBJ2-3; D not resolved. The CDR3 spans 14 residues. The germline V and J ends were trimmed by 0 bases and 7 bases, with 12 bases remaining between them. Per germline, CDR1 SGHRS and CDR2 YFSETQ. CDR3 bases: TGCGCCAGCAGCTTGGATGGGCCACCTAATACGCAGTATTTT. This encodes CASSLDGPPNTQYF. The variable domain in full, with the rest retrieved from reference TRBV5-1 and TRBJ2-3, is KAGVTQTPRYLIKTRGQQVTLSCSPISGHRSVSWYQQTPGQGLQFLFEYFSETQRNKGNFPGRFSGRQFSNSRSEMNVSTLELGDSALYLCASSLDGPPNTQYFGPGTRLTVL.

The chain joins TRBV19 to TRBJ1-1, with 7 bases that match TRBD1. The germline V gene has CDR1 LNHDA and CDR2 SQIVND (reference sequence). This CDR3 spans 13 amino acids. V lost 6 bases, J lost 3 bases, and 4 bases stayed unmatched. CDR3 residues: CASRGRGHTEAFF. The CDR3 DNA follows: TGTGCCAGTAGGGGGAGGGGGCACACTGAAGCTTTCTTT.

This clone was seen only a few times. This chain links TRBV18 with TRBJ1-6, with 9 bases identical to TRBD1. The CDR3 consists of 15 residues. Germline V lookup: CDR1 KGHSH, CDR2 LQKENI. Unmatched junction bases numbered 7, after V lost 4 bases and J lost 9 bases. Here the CDR3 reads CASSRTGDRASPLHF. CDR3 sequence (DNA): TGTGCCAGCTCACGCACGGGGGACAGGGCTTCACCCCTCCACTTT.

The V and J genes are TRBV30 and TRBJ1-4, with D possibly matching TRBD1 (5 bases). Germline CDR1 is GTSNPN and CDR2 is SVGIG (reference sequence). This CDR3 is 13 amino acids long. V lost 4 bases and J 5 bases, leaving 11 bases between the germline ends. The DNA for the CDR3 is TGTGCCTGGAATCGGGGCACGAATGAAAAACTGTTTTTT. This encodes CAWNRGTNEKLFF.